This TCR beta chain was recorded in a study of T-cell memory formation after mild COVID-19. Constant-segment-primed 5'RACE gave TCR alpha and TCR beta cDNA libraries with sample barcodes and UMIs. One entry per CDR3 protein, called by TCRdb with MiXCR from the 5' RACE reads. This sample has some 320,000 distinct CDR3 sequences, with around 15% found just once. Material: PBMCs or a T cell subset sorted from them (not recorded which). The source of this sequence is a man in his late teens or twenties who had mild COVID-19 (a few samples of this study predate the infection). Cell type and time point are not known.

CDR3 sequence: CASFKREAFF. CDR3 nucleotide sequence: TGTGCCAGCTTCAAGCGTGAAGCTTTCTTT. The gene calls are TRBV2 and TRBJ1-1; no definite D call. Germline-derived CDR1 and CDR2 are SNHLY and FYNNEI. V was shortened by 8 bases and J by 7 bases, with 8 bases between the two germline ends. The CDR3 consists of 10 residues.